The source of this T cell receptor beta chain is a study of blood T cell repertoires in COVID-19 (dated by TCRdb to the early 2020s). Study-level background: Samples covering the acute and convalescent phases of COVID-19 were provided by collaborators in the United States, Italy and Spain. The material from the prospective study consisted of cDNA or gDNA derived from T cells, B-cell-depleted T cells, or PBMCs. The dataset comprised deeply sampled blood TCRbeta repertoires from subjects exposed to, actively infected with, or recovered from COVID-19. The repertoires were released in a freely available public database meant as a resource for research on the immune response to SARS-CoV-2. Samples were obtained from the ongoing ImmuneRACE study (first 160 participants) and from over 1,000 subjects provided by 6 global collaborators. A de-identified subject ID, COVID-19 status, age in years and sex were almost always included in the sample metadata. Where available, HLA class I and class II types were obtained from metadata supplied by the sample provider rather than from assay-based typing.

The germline V gene (reference sequence) gives CDR1 as LGHDT and CDR2 as YNNKEL. V sheds 0 bases and J sheds 3 bases, leaving 5 bases between their ends. From the cysteine up to the phenylalanine, the CDR3 has a length of 13 residues. Of the read, only the CDR3 DNA is kept; its 39 bases are in frame from base 1. TCRbeta CDR3 regions were amplified from genomic DNA by means of the immunoSEQ Assay, a bias-controlled multiplex PCR. As for the authors' bioinformatics: The number of nucleated cells in each sample was estimated by amplification of reference gene primers within the assay. To quantify the absolute abundance of each unique TCRbeta CDR3 rearrangement, sequence reads were collapsed and filtered. For each sample, productive Simpson clonality was calculated as the square root of Simpson's diversity index over productive rearrangements. This is the immuneACCESS table as TCRdb keeps it, with only in-frame sequences that have V and J called. A part of the clones is gone; compared with another copy, unresolved V genes explain less than half, and the rest is unexplained. V and J calls and clone size follow that table, whereas D and trimming were derived from the DNA. The sample has approximately 52,000 clones on record, approximately 90% of them singletons. 13% to 15% of the sample is held by the ten biggest clonotypes.

Comment on this clone: Its antigen remains unidentified. Base quality data are lacking; no much larger clone is found one base away.

Overall study results and their limits: The amount of clinical and demographic metadata varied by source and participant and was provided uncurated.

Whole blood was collected in K2EDTA tubes by collaborating institutions according to the institutions' own protocols. For TCRbeta analysis, collaborator samples were shipped as frozen whole blood, as isolated PBMCs, or as DNA extracted from either sample type. The specimen was peripheral blood. The receptor comes from a man between 65 and 79 years old with acute or convalescent COVID-19. Rearrangement joined TRBV3-1 (or the pseudogene TRBV3-2) to TRBJ2-5, with an unclear D gene assignment. The CDR3 region reads CASSQDLEETQYF. The nucleotides read TGTGCCAGCAGCCAAGATTTAGAAGAGACCCAGTACTTC.